These 17 T cell receptor beta chains were sequenced from one sample in a study of blood T cell repertoires in COVID-19 (dated by TCRdb to 2020 to 2022). Preparation of the library involved the immunoSEQ multiplex PCR assay. Drawn from immuneACCESS, this table holds only the in-frame rearrangements with V and J called that TCRdb kept. Clones are partly lost; checked studies trace under half to an unresolved V gene and leave the rest unexplained. The sample table shows over 300,000 clones, and 80% to 90% are seen once. Jointly, the top ten make up over 1% of the sample. Sequences were obtained from peripheral blood. The receptors here all came from a man aged 40-49 years with acute or convalescent COVID-19.

V gene TRBV19 combines with J gene TRBJ2-7; 10 positions match TRBD1. The trim removed 6 bases at V and 7 bases at J, leaving 15 bases unmatched. The CDR3 runs 16 residues. Germline V lookup: CDR1 LNHDA, CDR2 SQIVND (reference sequence). For the CDR3, the DNA is TGTGCCAGTAGCAAAACCCCCGGGACAGGGGCCGGGGAGCAGTACTTC. Translation gives CASSKTPGTGAGEQYF.

V gene TRBV7-9 combines with J gene TRBJ2-1; D is uncertain. Trimming stripped 5 bases from V and 0 bases from J, with 17 bases between. Germline loops: CDR1 SEHNR, CDR2 FQNEAQ (reference sequence). This CDR3 region has 17 residues. CDR3 sequence: CASSPSFRQSSYNEQFF. The CDR3 coding sequence is TGTGCCAGCAGCCCATCCTTCAGGCAGAGCTCCTACAATGAGCAGTTCTTC.

This clone was counted only a few times. V usage is TRBV6-1 and J usage is TRBJ2-2; 7 bases agree with TRBD1. The V gene's germline CDR1 is MNHNS and CDR2 SASEGT. V was pared by 3 bases and J by 6 bases, with 10 bases of the junction left unmatched. The CDR3 contains 16 residues. CDR3 nucleotide sequence: TGTGCCAGCAGTGACCTAAGCAGGGGGAGATCCGGGGAGCTGTTTTTT. Its protein product is CASSDLSRGRSGELFF.

This clone has only a few counts. The chain joins TRBV9 to TRBJ1-1; D unclear. Germline loops: CDR1 SGDLS, CDR2 YYNGEE. V lost 1 base and J lost 0, with 7 bases in between. The CDR3 totals 14 residues. The CDR3 coding sequence is TGTGCCAGCAGCGTACAGGAAATGAACACTGAAGCTTTCTTT. Protein sequence: CASSVQEMNTEAFF.

The genes are TRBV4-1 and TRBJ1-2, with a tentative D call TRBD1 (6 bases). CDR1 and CDR2 (germline): MGHRA, YSYEKL. Trimming cost V 5 bases and J 2 bases, with 21 bases left between them. This CDR3 has 17 residues. The CDR3 region is CASSVIRWDIRNYGYTF. The CDR3 DNA sequence: TGCGCCAGCAGCGTAATTCGGTGGGACATACGAAACTATGGCTACACCTTC.

The V gene is TRBV7-9, the J gene TRBJ2-7; TRBD1 is a possible D gene (6 bases). This CDR3 spans 15 amino acids. V lost 1 base to trimming and J lost 2 bases, with 12 bases between them. Germline CDR1 reads SEHNR; CDR2 reads FQNEAQ (reference sequence). As DNA, the CDR3 is TGTGCCAGCAGCTTAGACTTGACAGGCGCCTACGAGCAGTACTTC. Amino acid sequence: CASSLDLTGAYEQYF.

This chain joins TRBV15 and TRBJ1-1; 8 nucleotides align to TRBD1. CDR1 and CDR2 (germline): LNHNV, YYDKDF (reference sequence). V trimming: 0 bases; J trimming: 8 bases; junction bases outside the gene matches: 8. There are 15 residues in the CDR3. DNA of the CDR3: TGTGCCACCAGCAGAGATTACGTAGGACAGGGCGAAGCTTTCTTT. This translates into CATSRDYVGQGEAFF.

This clone was seen only a few times. The CDR3 DNA is TGTGCCAGTAGTATAATCGGGGAAAAACTGTTTTTT. Its translation: CASSIIGEKLFF. The chain joins TRBV19 to TRBJ1-4; no definite D call. V was cut by 2 bases and J by 8 bases, with 6 bases left in between. There are 12 residues in the CDR3. Germline V CDR1 and CDR2: LNHDA, SQIVND (reference sequence).

The J gene is TRBJ2-7, the V gene TRBV6-5; TRBD1 agrees at 9 bases. Germline CDR1 is MNHEY and CDR2 is SVGAGI. V gave up 2 bases and J gave up 6 bases; unmatched junction bases: 11. The CDR3 consists of 16 residues. The CDR3 protein is CASSYAPGTGRSEQYF. The CDR3, as DNA: TGTGCCAGCAGTTACGCCCCCGGGACAGGGCGATCCGAGCAGTACTTC.

The CDR3 nucleotides read TGTGCCAGCAGCTTAGTCGGGGGGGCGGTCAGTAATGAGCAGTTCTTC. Residues: CASSLVGGAVSNEQFF. The V gene is TRBV7-6, the J gene TRBJ2-1, with 8 bases aligning to TRBD2. The CDR3 covers 16 residues. Germline-derived CDR1 and CDR2 are SGHVS and FNYEAQ. The V gene end was trimmed by 1 base and the J gene end by 7 bases; junction bases not matched to a gene: 9. Full variable domain (remainder filled in from reference TRBV7-6 and TRBJ2-1): GAGVSQSPRYKVTKRGQDVALRCDPISGHVSLYWYRQALGQGPEFLTYFNYEAQQDKSGLPNDRFSAERPEGSISTLTIQRTEQRDSAMYRCASSLVGGAVSNEQFFGPGTRLTVL.

This rearrangement joins TRBV6-5 to TRBJ2-3; D ambiguous. Trimming pared 3 bases from V and 4 bases from J, leaving 8 bases between. Per germline, CDR1 MNHEY and CDR2 SVGAGI. The CDR3 length is 13 residues. For the CDR3, the DNA is TGTGCCAGCAGTTATCTAGAGGCAGATACGCAGTATTTT. This codes for CASSYLEADTQYF.

V usage is TRBV11-2 and J usage is TRBJ2-3, with TRBD2 matching 8 bases. The CDR3 has 17 residues. With V trimmed by 0 bases and J by 5 bases, 10 bases remained unmatched. Germline CDR1 is SGHAT and CDR2 is FQNNGV. CDR3 sequence: CASSLDFDGGARDTQYF. The CDR3 nucleotides are TGTGCCAGCAGCTTAGATTTTGACGGGGGGGCCCGAGATACGCAGTATTTT.

J is TRBJ1-4 and V is TRBV9; D gene uncertain. V was pared by 3 bases and J by 6 bases, with 12 bases between. The CDR3 extends over 14 amino acids. The germline CDR1 and CDR2 sequences are SGDLS and YYNGEE. This chain's CDR3 is CASSAFARDEKLFF. DNA of the CDR3: TGTGCCAGCAGCGCCTTTGCCCGGGATGAAAAACTGTTTTTT.

The chain combines TRBV15 with TRBJ1-1; 7 bases fit TRBD1. J was trimmed by 1 base and V by 6 bases; bases with no gene match: 2. Germline assignment: CDR1 LNHNV and CDR2 YYDKDF (reference sequence). The CDR3 length is 13 residues. CDR3 sequence (DNA): TGTGCCACCAGTTGGACAGGGAACACTGAAGCTTTCTTT. It encodes CATSWTGNTEAFF.

This clone was seen just once. CDR3 in DNA: TGTGCCAGCAGCTTTTCAGGGACAAGTTCCTACGAGCAGTACTTC. Amino acid sequence: CASSFSGTSSYEQYF. The rearrangement joins TRBV7-8 to TRBJ2-7, with a possible D match to TRBD1 (6 bases). V gave up 3 bases and J gave up 1 base, with 13 bases separating them. This CDR3 region has 15 residues. CDR1 SGHVS and CDR2 FQNEAQ come from the germline V gene.

The chain combines TRBV28 with TRBJ1-2; D is uncertain. This CDR3 contains 14 residues. Germline lookup yields CDR1 MDHEN and CDR2 SYDVKM. Deletions cut 3 bases from V and 8 bases from J, with 16 bases between. The CDR3: CASSFAGRMEGYTF. CDR3 bases: TGTGCCAGCAGTTTTGCGGGAAGAATGGAAGGCTACACCTTC.

The genes are TRBV6-5 and TRBJ1-6, with TRBD1 matching over 8 bases. CDR1 MNHEY and CDR2 SVGAGI come from the germline V gene. J lost 7 bases, V lost 2 bases, and 1 base had no gene match. The CDR3 spans 14 residues. The CDR3 bases are TGTGCCAGCAGTTACCGGACAGGGAATTCACCCCTCCACTTT. Its protein product is CASSYRTGNSPLHF.